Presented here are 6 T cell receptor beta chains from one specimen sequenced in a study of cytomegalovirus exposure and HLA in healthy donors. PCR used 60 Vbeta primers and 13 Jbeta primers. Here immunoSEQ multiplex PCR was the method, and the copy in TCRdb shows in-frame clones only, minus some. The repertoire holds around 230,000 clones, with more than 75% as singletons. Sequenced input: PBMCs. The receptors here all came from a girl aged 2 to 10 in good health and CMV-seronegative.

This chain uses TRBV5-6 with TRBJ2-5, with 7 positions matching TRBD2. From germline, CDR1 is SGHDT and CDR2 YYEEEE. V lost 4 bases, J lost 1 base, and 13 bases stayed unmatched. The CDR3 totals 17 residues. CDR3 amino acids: CASSVVGGVDGQETQYF. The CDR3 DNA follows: TGTGCCAGCAGCGTGGTGGGGGGGGTAGACGGCCAAGAGACCCAGTACTTC. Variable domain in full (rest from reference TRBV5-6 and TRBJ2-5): DAGVTQSPTHLIKTRGQQVTLRCSPKSGHDTVSWYQQALGQGPQFIFQYYEEEERQRGNFPDRFSGHQFPNYSSELNVNALLLGDSALYLCASSVVGGVDGQETQYFGPGTRLLVL.

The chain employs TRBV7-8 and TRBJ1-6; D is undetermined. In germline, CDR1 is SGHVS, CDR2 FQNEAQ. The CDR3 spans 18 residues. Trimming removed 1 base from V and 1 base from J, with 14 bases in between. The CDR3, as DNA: TGTGCCAGCAGCTTAGAACTGCCCCGAGGGTCCTATAATTCACCCCTCCACTTT. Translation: CASSLELPRGSYNSPLHF.

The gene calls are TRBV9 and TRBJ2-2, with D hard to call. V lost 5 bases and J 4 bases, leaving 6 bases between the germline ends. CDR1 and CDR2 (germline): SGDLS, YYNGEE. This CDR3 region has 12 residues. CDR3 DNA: TGTGCCAGCAGTGTCAGCACCGGGGAGCTGTTTTTT. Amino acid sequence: CASSVSTGELFF.

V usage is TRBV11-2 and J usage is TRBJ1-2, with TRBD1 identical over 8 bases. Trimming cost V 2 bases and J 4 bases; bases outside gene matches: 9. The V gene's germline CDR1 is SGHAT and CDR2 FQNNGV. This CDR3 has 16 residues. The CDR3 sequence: CASSLLSQGAPYGYTF. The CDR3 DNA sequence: TGTGCCAGCAGCTTATTATCGCAGGGGGCCCCCTATGGCTACACCTTC.

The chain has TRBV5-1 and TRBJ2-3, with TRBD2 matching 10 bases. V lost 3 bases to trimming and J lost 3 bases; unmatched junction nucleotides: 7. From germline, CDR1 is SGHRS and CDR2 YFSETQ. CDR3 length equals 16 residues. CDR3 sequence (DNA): TGCGCCAGCAGCTCCAAGCGGGGGGGAAGGACAGATACGCAGTATTTT. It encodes CASSSKRGGRTDTQYF. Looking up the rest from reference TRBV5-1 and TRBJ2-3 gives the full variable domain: KAGVTQTPRYLIKTRGQQVTLSCSPISGHRSVSWYQQTPGQGLQFLFEYFSETQRNKGNFPGRFSGRQFSNSRSEMNVSTLELGDSALYLCASSSKRGGRTDTQYFGPGTRLTVL.

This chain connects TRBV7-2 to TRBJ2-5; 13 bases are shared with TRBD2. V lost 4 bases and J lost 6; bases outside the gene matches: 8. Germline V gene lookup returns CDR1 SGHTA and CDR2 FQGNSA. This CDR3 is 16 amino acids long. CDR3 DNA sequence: TGTGCCAGCAGCTCAAGACTAGCGGGGGGCCCCCAGACCCAGTACTTC. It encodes CASSSRLAGGPQTQYF.